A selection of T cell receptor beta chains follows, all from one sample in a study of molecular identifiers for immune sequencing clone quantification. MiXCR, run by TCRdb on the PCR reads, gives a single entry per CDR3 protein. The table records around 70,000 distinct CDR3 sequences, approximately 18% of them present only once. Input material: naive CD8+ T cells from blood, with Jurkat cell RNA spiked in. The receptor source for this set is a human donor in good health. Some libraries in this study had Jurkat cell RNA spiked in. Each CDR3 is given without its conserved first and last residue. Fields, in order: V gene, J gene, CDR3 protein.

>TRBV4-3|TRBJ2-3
ASSQANGPRDTQY
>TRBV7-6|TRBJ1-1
ASSLGQGLGGIEAF
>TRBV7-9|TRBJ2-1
ASSLAQLAGEGYNEQF
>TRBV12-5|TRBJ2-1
ASGLSAAGDNDEQF
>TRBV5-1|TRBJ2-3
ASSLGVGGSSPDTQY
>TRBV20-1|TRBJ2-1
SASVLARSYNEQF
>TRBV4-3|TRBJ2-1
ASSQEGFGTAVETYNEQF
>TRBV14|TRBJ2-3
ASSQLRVGTDTQY
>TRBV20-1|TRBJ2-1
SPNSINYHEQF
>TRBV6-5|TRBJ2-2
ASSYLLGNTGELF
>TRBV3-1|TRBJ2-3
ASSQGRVGGGDTQY
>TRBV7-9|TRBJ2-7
ASSLLDLYEQY
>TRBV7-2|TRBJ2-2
ASSLGLRTGELF
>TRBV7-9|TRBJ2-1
ASSFGVTTSGDNEQF
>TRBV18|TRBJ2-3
ASSPIRLAGGSTDTQY
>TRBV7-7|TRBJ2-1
ASSLELDRGYEQF